At least ten counts were recorded for the clone carrying this T cell receptor beta chain. Seattle cases were enrolled at active infection and followed longitudinally. This sample was included in a study of blood T cell repertoires in COVID-19. The overall study: Sites across the United States, Italy and Spain contributed samples from acute and convalescent COVID-19. PBMCs, B-cell-depleted T cells, or T cells provided the cDNA or gDNA that made up the material.

In the original workflow: Reference gene primer amplification yielded estimated nucleated cell counts. Measured with immunoSEQ multiplex PCR; TCRdb has only the in-frame clones, and not every one. The V and J calls and clone size come from that table; D and trimming were worked out from the DNA. The sample has about 300,000 clones, 70% to 90% seen once. Germline-derived CDR1 and CDR2 are SGHNT and YENEEA. The CDR3 contains 17 residues. Trimming took 8 bases from V and 0 from J, leaving 17 bases between them. The TCR was taken from a woman between 45 and 65 years old with COVID-19, enrolled during active disease. The chain carries TRBV11-3 and TRBJ2-6; a weak D match, TRBD2 (7 bases). Specimen: peripheral blood. CDR3 nucleotides: TGTGCCAGCTCCGGGGGCGGGAGTTCCTCTGGGGCCAACGTCCTGACTTTC. Its translation: CASSGGGSSSGANVLTF.